The source of this TCR beta chain is a study of breast tumors, draining lymph nodes, adjacent tissues. Findings and limits, study-wide: Tumors had less TCR diversity than lymph nodes, more than nontumor tissue. The lymph node origin of tumor T cells was framed as consistent with a hypothesis, not demonstrated.

One entry per CDR3 protein results from TCRdb running MiXCR on the multiplex PCR reads. The table has 140,000 or so distinct CDR3 sequences, 32% seen once. Germline V gene sequence: CDR1 DFQATT, CDR2 SNEGSKA (reference sequence). This CDR3 region has 13 residues. Samples came from axillary lymph nodes draining the breast cancer. This clonotype was counted ten times or more. Its antigen is not identified. A much larger clone differs by one base, so this may be a read error. This clonotype was sampled from a female donor with breast cancer. Some clones in this sample may be carry-over from other donors' samples. V and J are TRBV20-1 and TRBJ2-7; no definite D call. The specimen sequenced was axillary lymph node tissue. CDR3 sequence reads: CSARDRGSYAQYV. The CDR3 bases are TGCAGTGCTAGGGACCGAGGTAGCTACGCGCAGTACGTC.